The source of this TCR beta chain is a study of CD8 T cells in Susac syndrome. Germline V gene lookup returns CDR1 SGHTA and CDR2 FQGTGA. The CDR3 is 9 residues long. V dropped 3 bases and J dropped 10 bases, with 4 bases sitting between them. Random hexamers served to reverse transcribe about 0.5 to 1 ug RNA. The CDR3 of TCR beta was amplified by immunoSEQ multiplex PCR across 54 Vbeta and 13 Jbeta. A single record per CDR3 protein comes from TCRdb applying MiXCR to the immunoSEQ multiplex PCR reads. The repertoire consists of 250,000 to 300,000 distinct CDR3 sequences, with about 85% occurring once and the leading ten covering approximately 0.11%. Treatment-naive patients with stable or active relapsing-remitting disease served as multiple sclerosis controls. This clonotype was detected only a few times.

The J gene is TRBJ2-7, the V gene TRBV7-3; D is ambiguous. The TCR comes from a human donor with multiple sclerosis. Sequenced input: CD8+ T cells from PBMCs. CDR3 region: CASSLGQYF. The CDR3 DNA sequence: TGTGCCAGCAGCTTGGGACAGTACTTC.